This TCR beta chain was identified during a study of type 1 regulatory T cells. At the level of the study: T-allo10 is an in vitro-generated, Tr1-enriched CD4 T cell product specific for alloantigen.

Trimming pared 6 bases from V and 3 bases from J, leaving 8 bases between. Germline CDR1 and CDR2: DFQATT and SNEGSKA (reference sequence). The CDR3 length is 12 residues. TCRdb reprocessed the reads with MiXCR, giving one entry per CDR3 protein. The sample consists of about 62,000 distinct CDR3 sequences, 62% of them appearing once. The sample holds a few counts of this clonotype. Its antigen remains unidentified. Study findings and constraints: Compared with non-Tr1 cells, Tr1 cells showed a narrower TCR repertoire.

Specimen: cultured non-Tr1 T cells, either the whole culture or a sorted T cell fraction (not recorded which). The genes are TRBV20-1 and TRBJ2-2; no clear D gene. The clonotype comes from a human donor in good health. CDR3 region: CSAIMDTGELFF. CDR3 sequence (DNA): TGCAGTGCGATCATGGACACCGGGGAGCTGTTTTTT.